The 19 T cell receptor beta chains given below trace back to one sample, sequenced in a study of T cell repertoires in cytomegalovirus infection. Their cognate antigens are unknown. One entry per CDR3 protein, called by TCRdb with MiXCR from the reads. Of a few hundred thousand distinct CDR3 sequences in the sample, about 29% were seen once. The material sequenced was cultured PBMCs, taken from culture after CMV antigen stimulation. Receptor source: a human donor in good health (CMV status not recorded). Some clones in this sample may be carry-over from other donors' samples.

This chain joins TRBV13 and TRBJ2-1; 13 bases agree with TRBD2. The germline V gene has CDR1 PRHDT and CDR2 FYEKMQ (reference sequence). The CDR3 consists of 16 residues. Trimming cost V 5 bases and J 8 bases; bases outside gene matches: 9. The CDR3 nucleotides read TGTGCCAGCAGCGGTCGAGGACTAGCGGGAGACCATGAGCAGTTCTTC. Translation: CASSGRGLAGDHEQFF.

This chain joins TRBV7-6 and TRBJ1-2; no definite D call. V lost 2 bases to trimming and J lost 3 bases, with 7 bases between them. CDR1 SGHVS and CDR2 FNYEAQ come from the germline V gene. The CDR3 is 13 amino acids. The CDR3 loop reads CASSLREHYGYTF. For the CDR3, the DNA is TGTGCCAGCAGCTTACGGGAGCACTATGGCTACACCTTC.

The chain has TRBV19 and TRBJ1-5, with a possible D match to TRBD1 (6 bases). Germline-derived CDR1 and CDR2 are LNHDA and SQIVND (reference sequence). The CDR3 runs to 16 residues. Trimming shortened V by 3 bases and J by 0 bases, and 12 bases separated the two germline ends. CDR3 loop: CASSISGAYSNQPQHF. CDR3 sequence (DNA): TGTGCCAGTAGTATCTCAGGGGCGTATAGCAATCAGCCCCAGCATTTT.

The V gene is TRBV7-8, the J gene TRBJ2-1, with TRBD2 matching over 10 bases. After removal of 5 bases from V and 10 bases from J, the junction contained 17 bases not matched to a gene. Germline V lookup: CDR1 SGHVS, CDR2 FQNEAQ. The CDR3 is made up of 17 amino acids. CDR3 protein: CASSLLGSLAGAQEQFF. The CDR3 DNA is TGTGCCAGCAGCCTACTCGGTAGTCTAGCGGGAGCTCAGGAGCAGTTCTTC.

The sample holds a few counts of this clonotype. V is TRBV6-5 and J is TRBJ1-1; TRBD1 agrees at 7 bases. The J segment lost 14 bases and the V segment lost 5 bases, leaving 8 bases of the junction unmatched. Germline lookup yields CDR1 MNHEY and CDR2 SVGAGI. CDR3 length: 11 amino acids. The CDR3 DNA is TGTGCCAGCAGTACACCGGGACAGCGGTTCTTT. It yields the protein CASSTPGQRFF.

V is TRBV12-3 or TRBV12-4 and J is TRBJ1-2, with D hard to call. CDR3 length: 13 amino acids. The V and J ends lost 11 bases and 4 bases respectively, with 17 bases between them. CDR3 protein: CAAAAPGSYGYTF. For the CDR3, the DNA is TGTGCCGCTGCGGCCCCGGGGAGCTATGGCTACACCTTC.

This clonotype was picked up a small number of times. This CDR3 is CASSLALGTGGGKGYTF. CDR3 DNA sequence: TGTGCCAGCAGTTTAGCTCTCGGGACAGGGGGCGGGAAGGGCTACACCTTC. The J gene is TRBJ1-2, the V gene TRBV28; the match to TRBD1 covers 12 bases. Germline values: CDR1 MDHEN, CDR2 SYDVKM. The CDR3 has 17 amino acids. The ends lost 2 bases at V and 8 bases at J; junction bases unmatched: 12.

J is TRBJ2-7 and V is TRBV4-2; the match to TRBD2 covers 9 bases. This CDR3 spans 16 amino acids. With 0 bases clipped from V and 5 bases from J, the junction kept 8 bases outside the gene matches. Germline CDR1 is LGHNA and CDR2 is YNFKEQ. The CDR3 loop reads CASSQDLVAGAHEQYF. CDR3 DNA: TGTGCCAGCAGCCAAGATCTGGTAGCGGGAGCCCACGAGCAGTACTTC.

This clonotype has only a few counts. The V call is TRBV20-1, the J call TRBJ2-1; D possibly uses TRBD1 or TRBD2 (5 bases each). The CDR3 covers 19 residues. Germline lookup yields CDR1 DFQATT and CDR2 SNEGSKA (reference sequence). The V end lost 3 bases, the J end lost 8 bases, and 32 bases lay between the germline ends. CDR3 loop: CSASPIPPLPGRSADEQFF. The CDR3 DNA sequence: TGCAGTGCTAGTCCCATACCCCCTTTACCGGGACGATCAGCAGATGAGCAGTTCTTC.

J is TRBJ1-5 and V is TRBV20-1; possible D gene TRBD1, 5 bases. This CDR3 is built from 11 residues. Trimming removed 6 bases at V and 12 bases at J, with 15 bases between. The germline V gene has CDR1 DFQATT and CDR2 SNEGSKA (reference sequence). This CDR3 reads CSADAGGRQHF. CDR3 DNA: TGCAGTGCGGATGCGGGGGGACGCCAGCATTTT.

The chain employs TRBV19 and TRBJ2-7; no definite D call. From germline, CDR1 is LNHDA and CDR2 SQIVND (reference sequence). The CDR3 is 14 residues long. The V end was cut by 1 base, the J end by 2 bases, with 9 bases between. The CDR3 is CASSIVLGTYEQYF. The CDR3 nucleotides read TGTGCCAGTAGTATAGTTCTTGGGACCTACGAGCAGTACTTC. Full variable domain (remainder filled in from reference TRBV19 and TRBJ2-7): DGGITQSPKYLFRKEGQNVTLSCEQNLNHDAMYWYRQDPGQGLRLIYYSQIVNDFQKGDIAEGYSVSREKKESFPLTVTSAQKNPTAFYLCASSIVLGTYEQYFGPGTRLTVT.

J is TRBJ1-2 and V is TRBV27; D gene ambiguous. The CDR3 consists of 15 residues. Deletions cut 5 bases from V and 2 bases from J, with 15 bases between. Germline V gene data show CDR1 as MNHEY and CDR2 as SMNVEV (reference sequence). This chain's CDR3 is CASSPLGPKNYGYTF. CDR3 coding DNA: TGTGCCAGCAGTCCTCTAGGACCGAAAAACTATGGCTACACCTTC.

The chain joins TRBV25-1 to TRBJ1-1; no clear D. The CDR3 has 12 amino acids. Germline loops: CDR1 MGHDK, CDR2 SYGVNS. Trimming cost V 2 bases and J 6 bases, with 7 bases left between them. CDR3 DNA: TGTGCCAGCAGTGAACGGCCCCCTGAAGCTTTCTTT. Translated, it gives CASSERPPEAFF.

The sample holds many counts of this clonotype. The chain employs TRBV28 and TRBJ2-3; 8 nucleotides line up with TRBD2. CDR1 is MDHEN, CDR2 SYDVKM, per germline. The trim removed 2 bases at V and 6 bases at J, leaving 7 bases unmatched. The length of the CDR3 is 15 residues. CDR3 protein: CASSLRGLGADTQYF. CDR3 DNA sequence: TGTGCCAGCAGTTTAAGGGGACTAGGTGCGGATACGCAGTATTTT.

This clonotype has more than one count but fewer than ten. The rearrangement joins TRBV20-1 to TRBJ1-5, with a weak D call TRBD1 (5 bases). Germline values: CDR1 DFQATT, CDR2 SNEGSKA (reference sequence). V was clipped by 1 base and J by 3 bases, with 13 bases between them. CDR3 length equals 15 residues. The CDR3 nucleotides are TGCAGTGCTAGAGTTCGGGGCAGGGTCAATCAGCCCCAGCATTTT. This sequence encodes CSARVRGRVNQPQHF.

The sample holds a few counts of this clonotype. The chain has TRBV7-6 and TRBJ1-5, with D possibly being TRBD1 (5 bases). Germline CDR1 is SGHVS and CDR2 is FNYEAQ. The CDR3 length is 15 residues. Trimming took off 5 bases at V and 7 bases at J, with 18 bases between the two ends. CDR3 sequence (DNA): TGTGCCAGCAGCCCGAGTGCAGGGTTCGGGCAGCCCCAGCATTTT. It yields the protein CASSPSAGFGQPQHF.

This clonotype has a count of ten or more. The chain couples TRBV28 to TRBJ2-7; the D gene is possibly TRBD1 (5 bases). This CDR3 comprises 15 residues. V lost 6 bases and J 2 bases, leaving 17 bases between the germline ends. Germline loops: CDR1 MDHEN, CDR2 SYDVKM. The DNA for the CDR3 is TGTGCCAGCAGGCCCCAGGGTAGGGTGGCCTACGAGCAGTACTTC. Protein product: CASRPQGRVAYEQYF.

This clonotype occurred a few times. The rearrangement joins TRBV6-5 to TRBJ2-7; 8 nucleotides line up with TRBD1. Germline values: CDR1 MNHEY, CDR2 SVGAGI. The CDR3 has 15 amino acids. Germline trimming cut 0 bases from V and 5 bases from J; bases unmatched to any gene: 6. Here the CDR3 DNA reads TGTGCCAGCAGTTACTCCACAGGGGGGAGGAACGAGCAGTACTTC. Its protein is CASSYSTGGRNEQYF.

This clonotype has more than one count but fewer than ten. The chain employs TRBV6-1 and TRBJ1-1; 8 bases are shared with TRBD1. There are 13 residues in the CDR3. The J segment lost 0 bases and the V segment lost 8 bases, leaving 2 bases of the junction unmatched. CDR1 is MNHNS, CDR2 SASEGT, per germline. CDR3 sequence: CASGGQVNTEAFF. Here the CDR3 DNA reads TGTGCCAGCGGGGGACAGGTGAACACTGAAGCTTTCTTT.